The rows below give T cell receptor beta chains drawn from one sample of a study of cytomegalovirus exposure and HLA in healthy donors. Here immunoSEQ multiplex PCR was the method, and the copy in TCRdb shows in-frame clones only, minus some. The table for this sample gives 60,000 to 75,000 clones. The sample consisted of PBMCs. Receptors were obtained from a woman aged 25 to 39 in good health and CMV-seronegative. The CDR3 runs from the conserved cysteine through the conserved F or W. D genes are given only for firm matches.

v_call: TRBV5-6
d_call: TRBD1
j_call: TRBJ1-5
cdr3_length: 16
cdr3_nt: TGTGCCACCTTGGACAGGGGGAATGATAGCAATCAGCCCCAGCATTTT
cdr3_aa: CATLDRGNDSNQPQHF

v_call: TRBV5-4
d_call: TRBD1
j_call: TRBJ2-7
cdr3_length: 12
cdr3_nt: TGTGCCAGCAGTGTGACAGGGTACGAGCAGTACTTC
cdr3_aa: CASSVTGYEQYF

v_call: TRBV6-6
d_call: TRBD1
j_call: TRBJ1-1
cdr3_length: 13
cdr3_nt: TGTGCCAGCAACAGGGGCGCGGGCACTGAAGCTTTCTTT
cdr3_aa: CASNRGAGTEAFF

v_call: TRBV5-6
d_call: -
j_call: TRBJ1-2
cdr3_length: 14
cdr3_nt: TGTGCCAGCAGCTTAGGAGGGAAGCCCTATGGCTACACCTTC
cdr3_aa: CASSLGGKPYGYTF

v_call: TRBV4-1
d_call: -
j_call: TRBJ1-4
cdr3_length: 14
cdr3_nt: TGCGCCAGCAGCAGACTGACAACTAATGAAAAACTGTTTTTT
cdr3_aa: CASSRLTTNEKLFF

v_call: TRBV29-1
d_call: -
j_call: TRBJ2-7
cdr3_length: 14
cdr3_nt: TGCAGCGTTGAAGATCGGGGTTTAAAGGGCGAGCAGTACTTC
cdr3_aa: CSVEDRGLKGEQYF

v_call: TRBV9
d_call: -
j_call: TRBJ2-7
cdr3_length: 14
cdr3_nt: TGTGCCAGCAGCGCTCTGTCTACCGCATACGAGCAGTACTTC
cdr3_aa: CASSALSTAYEQYF

v_call: TRBV10-2
d_call: -
j_call: TRBJ1-2
cdr3_length: 14
cdr3_nt: TGCGCCAGCAGTTCTTCAGGGGAGGGCTATGGCTACACCTTC
cdr3_aa: CASSSSGEGYGYTF

v_call: TRBV4-2
d_call: -
j_call: TRBJ2-2
cdr3_length: 15
cdr3_nt: TGTGCCAGCAGCCAAGATAGCGGCAGAAGCGGGGAGCTGTTTTTT
cdr3_aa: CASSQDSGRSGELFF

v_call: TRBV9
d_call: -
j_call: TRBJ2-6
cdr3_length: 16
cdr3_nt: TGTGCCAGCAGCACCGGGAGCCCCTCTGGGGCCAACGTCCTGACTTTC
cdr3_aa: CASSTGSPSGANVLTF

v_call: TRBV11-2
d_call: -
j_call: TRBJ1-5
cdr3_length: 13
cdr3_nt: TGTGCCAGCAGCTCCAGGGGTTCAGGGCCCCAGCATTTT
cdr3_aa: CASSSRGSGPQHF

v_call: TRBV5-1
d_call: TRBD1
j_call: TRBJ2-5
cdr3_length: 15
cdr3_nt: TGCGCCAGCAGCTCGCGACAGGGTACAGGGGAGACCCAGTACTTC
cdr3_aa: CASSSRQGTGETQYF

v_call: TRBV9
d_call: -
j_call: TRBJ1-3
cdr3_length: 13
cdr3_nt: TGTGCCAGCAGCGTGCAGGGTGGAAACACCATATATTTT
cdr3_aa: CASSVQGGNTIYF

v_call: TRBV4-3
d_call: -
j_call: TRBJ2-1
cdr3_length: 13
cdr3_nt: TGCGCCAGCAGCCCCGGGGATCGCAATGAGCAGTTCTTC
cdr3_aa: CASSPGDRNEQFF

v_call: TRBV4-1
d_call: TRBD2
j_call: TRBJ2-1
cdr3_length: 17
cdr3_nt: TGCGCCAGCAGCCCCCGGGCTAGCGGGAGCTCCTACAATGAGCAGTTCTTC
cdr3_aa: CASSPRASGSSYNEQFF

v_call: TRBV18
d_call: TRBD1
j_call: TRBJ2-7
cdr3_length: 14
cdr3_nt: TGTGCCAGCTCATACAGGGGGAATCCCTACGAGCAGTACTTC
cdr3_aa: CASSYRGNPYEQYF

v_call: TRBV11-2
d_call: TRBD2
j_call: TRBJ2-2
cdr3_length: 15
cdr3_nt: TGTGCCAGCAGCGGACTAGCGGGGGGGCTCGGGGAGCTGTTTTTT
cdr3_aa: CASSGLAGGLGELFF

v_call: TRBV6-5
d_call: TRBD1
j_call: TRBJ2-2
cdr3_length: 15
cdr3_nt: TGTGCCAGCAACTTGGACAGGTCACCGACCGGGGAGCTGTTTTTT
cdr3_aa: CASNLDRSPTGELFF

v_call: TRBV28
d_call: TRBD1
j_call: TRBJ1-6
cdr3_length: 14
cdr3_nt: TGTGCCAGCAGGACCGGGACAGCTGATTCACCCCTCCACTTT
cdr3_aa: CASRTGTADSPLHF

v_call: TRBV5-1
d_call: -
j_call: TRBJ2-3
cdr3_length: 17
cdr3_nt: TGCGCCAGCAGCTTTGTTCCCCCGGGGGGCCCTCGGGATACGCAGTATTTT
cdr3_aa: CASSFVPPGGPRDTQYF

v_call: TRBV4-2
d_call: TRBD2
j_call: TRBJ2-3
cdr3_length: 17
cdr3_nt: TGTGCCAGCAGCTCCCGGACTAGCGGGGGCCTCACAGATACGCAGTATTTT
cdr3_aa: CASSSRTSGGLTDTQYF

v_call: TRBV27
d_call: TRBD1
j_call: TRBJ1-1
cdr3_length: 15
cdr3_nt: TGTGCCAGCAGTTTCCTCGGGACAGGTGGAACTGAAGCTTTCTTT
cdr3_aa: CASSFLGTGGTEAFF

v_call: TRBV7-9
d_call: TRBD2
j_call: TRBJ2-3
cdr3_length: 16
cdr3_nt: TGTGCCAGCAGCCCGAGACTAGCGGTACCAGCAGATACGCAGTATTTT
cdr3_aa: CASSPRLAVPADTQYF

v_call: TRBV2
d_call: -
j_call: TRBJ1-4
cdr3_length: 15
cdr3_nt: TGTGCCAGCCAGCCCGAGACAGAAACTAATGAAAAACTGTTTTTT
cdr3_aa: CASQPETETNEKLFF

v_call: TRBV28
d_call: TRBD1
j_call: TRBJ1-5
cdr3_length: 15
cdr3_nt: TGTGCCAGCACCCCCTGGACAGGGAGGGATCAGCCCCAGCATTTT
cdr3_aa: CASTPWTGRDQPQHF

v_call: TRBV7-6
d_call: -
j_call: TRBJ1-2
cdr3_length: 18
cdr3_nt: TGTGCCAGCAGCCCCTCCTTGGAGTCCGTAGAGAGGGATAGGGGCTACACCTTC
cdr3_aa: CASSPSLESVERDRGYTF

v_call: TRBV9
d_call: TRBD2
j_call: TRBJ2-3
cdr3_length: 16
cdr3_nt: TGTGCCAGCAGCGTGGGACTAGCGGGGGATACAGATACGCAGTATTTT
cdr3_aa: CASSVGLAGDTDTQYF